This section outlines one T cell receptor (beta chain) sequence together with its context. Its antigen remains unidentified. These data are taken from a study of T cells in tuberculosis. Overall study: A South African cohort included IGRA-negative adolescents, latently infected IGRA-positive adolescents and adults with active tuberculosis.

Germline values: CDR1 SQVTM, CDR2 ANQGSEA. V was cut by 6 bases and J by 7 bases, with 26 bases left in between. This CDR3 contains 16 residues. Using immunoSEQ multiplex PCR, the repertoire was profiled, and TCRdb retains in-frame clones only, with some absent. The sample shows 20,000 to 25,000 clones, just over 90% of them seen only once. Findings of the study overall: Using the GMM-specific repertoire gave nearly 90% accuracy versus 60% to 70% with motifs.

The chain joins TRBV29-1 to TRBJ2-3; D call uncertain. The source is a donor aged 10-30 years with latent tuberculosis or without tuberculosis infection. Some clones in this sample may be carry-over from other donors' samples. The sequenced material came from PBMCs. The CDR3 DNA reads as TGCAGCGTGAGTAGTTCAGCACGAACTAATACAAATACGCAGTATTTT. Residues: CSVSSSARTNTNTQYF.